Below are 28 T cell receptor beta chains sequenced from a single sample in a study of T cells after yellow fever vaccination. TCRdb re-called the 5' RACE reads through MiXCR, storing one row per CDR3 protein. There are some 350,000 distinct CDR3 sequences in the sample; more than 8.5% occur only once, and under 20% lies in the top ten. Sample: PBMCs, taken on the day of the first yellow fever vaccination. The receptor set was obtained from a man between 18 and 35 years old who received the YFV17D yellow fever vaccine.

Only a few counts were recorded for this clonotype. This chain joins TRBV4-1 and TRBJ2-2; 10 nucleotides match TRBD1. V lost 4 bases and J lost 7; bases outside the gene matches: 12. Germline V gene data show CDR1 as MGHRA and CDR2 as YSYEKL. CDR3 size: 17 residues. The CDR3 bases are TGCGCCAGCAGCCGAACCGGGACAGGGGAGGGACACGGGGAGCTGTTTTTT. This translates into CASSRTGTGEGHGELFF.

The sample holds many counts of this clonotype. CDR3 DNA sequence: TGTGCCAGCAGCTTGCGAGGGGGGCTGACCTACGAGCAGTACGTC. Translating gives CASSLRGGLTYEQYV. V gene TRBV7-3 combines with J gene TRBJ2-7; D is possibly TRBD1 or TRBD2 (6 bases each). The CDR3 is made up of 15 amino acids. Germline-derived CDR1 and CDR2 are SGHTA and FQGTGA. The V and J ends lost 3 bases and 2 bases respectively, with 14 bases between them.

This clonotype was counted a few times. The chain employs TRBV6-5 and TRBJ2-7, with 8 positions matching TRBD1. The CDR3 has 12 amino acids. The junction had 2 bases not matched to a gene; V was cut back by 6 bases and J by 4 bases. Germline V lookup: CDR1 MNHEY, CDR2 SVGAGI. The CDR3 protein is CASSHRGYEQYF. The CDR3 region has the DNA TGTGCCAGCAGCCACAGGGGGTACGAGCAGTACTTC.

The chain links TRBV6-5 to TRBJ1-1, with TRBD1 as a possible D gene (5 bases). The V end was cut by 7 bases, the J end by 1 base, with 22 bases between. Germline loops: CDR1 MNHEY, CDR2 SVGAGI. CDR3 length: 17 residues. CDR3 protein: CASTSYRGENQNTEAFF. In DNA form, the CDR3 reads TGTGCCAGCACTTCTTATCGGGGGGAAAATCAGAACACTGAAGCTTTCTTT.

This clonotype occurred many times. CDR3 nucleotides: TGCAGCGTTGATGCAGGGGCCTCAAGTCTCCTTGGCTACACCTTC. As protein: CSVDAGASSLLGYTF. The chain combines TRBV29-1 with TRBJ1-2; a possible D gene is TRBD1 (6 bases). V dropped 3 bases and J dropped 7 bases, with 21 bases sitting between them. The CDR3 is 15 amino acids. Germline V CDR1 and CDR2: SQVTM, ANQGSEA.

This clonotype turned up a few times. The J gene is TRBJ2-5, the V gene TRBV12-3 or TRBV12-4; D possibly uses TRBD1 or TRBD2 (5 bases each). This CDR3 has 15 amino acids. Trimming stripped 3 bases from V and 4 bases from J, with 15 bases between. CDR3 sequence reads: CASSLSGRGAETQYF. In DNA form, the CDR3 reads TGTGCCAGCAGTTTGTCTGGACGAGGGGCAGAGACCCAGTACTTC.

This clonotype was seen many times. This rearrangement joins TRBV6-2 or TRBV6-3 to TRBJ1-2; 7 nucleotides align to TRBD1. From germline, CDR1 is MNHEY and CDR2 SVGEGT. The V and J ends lost 7 bases and 3 bases, in that order; junction bases with no gene match: 29. The CDR3 is 21 residues long. DNA for the CDR3: TGTGCCAGCACCCTTTTATGGGACAGCTGGATATCAGGGGCGCGTCACTATGGCTACACCTTC. It yields the protein CASTLLWDSWISGARHYGYTF.

The V gene is TRBV9, the J gene TRBJ2-7; D ambiguous. V lost 0 bases and J 3 bases, leaving 7 bases between the germline ends. Germline V gene sequence: CDR1 SGDLS, CDR2 YYNGEE. The CDR3 extends over 13 amino acids. The CDR3 reads CASSVVDGYEQYF. CDR3 sequence (DNA): TGTGCCAGCAGCGTAGTGGACGGCTACGAGCAGTACTTC. Full variable domain (remainder filled in from reference TRBV9 and TRBJ2-7): DSGVTQTPKHLITATGQRVTLRCSPRSGDLSVYWYQQSLDQGLQFLIQYYNGEERAKGNILERFSAQQFPDLHSELNLSSLELGDSALYFCASSVVDGYEQYFGPGTRLTVT.

This clonotype has a handful of counts. The chain combines TRBV2 with TRBJ2-3, with D possibly TRBD1 on 5 matching bases. Trimming took 7 bases from V and 4 from J, leaving 15 bases between them. Germline CDR1 and CDR2: SNHLY and FYNNEI. The CDR3 loop spans 14 amino acids. The CDR3 DNA follows: TGTGCCAGCACAAAGGGGCTAGAAGCAGATACGCAGTATTTT. Protein: CASTKGLEADTQYF. Full variable domain (missing parts from reference TRBV2 and TRBJ2-3): EPEVTQTPSHQVTQMGQEVILRCVPISNHLYFYWYRQILGQKVEFLVSFYNNEISEKSEIFDDQFSVERPDGSNFTLKIRSTKLEDSAMYFCASTKGLEADTQYFGPGTRLTVL.

This clonotype was counted only a few times. The chain is built from TRBV7-2 and TRBJ2-7; D gene uncertain. CDR1 and CDR2 from the germline V gene are SGHTA and FQGNSA. V lost 3 bases and J 5 bases, leaving 8 bases between the germline ends. This CDR3 is 12 amino acids long. For the CDR3, the DNA is TGTGCCAGCAGCTTTGGGGTACACGAGCAGTACTTC. Its protein is CASSFGVHEQYF.

This clonotype has a handful of counts. The chain uses TRBV5-1 and TRBJ2-2, with D maybe TRBD1 (6 bases). Trimming left V 5 bases short and J 4 bases short, with 12 bases between. In germline, CDR1 is SGHRS, CDR2 YFSETQ. CDR3 size: 14 residues. The CDR3 spells CASRTGLGTGELFF. The CDR3 DNA sequence: TGCGCCAGCAGAACAGGGCTAGGCACCGGGGAGCTGTTTTTT.

This clonotype was detected ten times or more. J is TRBJ2-3 and V is TRBV7-6; the match to TRBD1 covers 8 bases. The CDR3 covers 16 residues. Germline lookup yields CDR1 SGHVS and CDR2 FNYEAQ. The ends lost 1 base at V and 3 bases at J; junction bases unmatched: 6. The CDR3 nucleotides read TGTGCCAGCAGCTTAGGGACAGGGCGGTTTACAGATACGCAGTATTTT. Protein sequence: CASSLGTGRFTDTQYF.

This clonotype was observed a few times. The gene calls are TRBV20-1 and TRBJ2-1, with TRBD2 identical over 14 bases. CDR1 is DFQATT and CDR2 is SNEGSKA in the germline V gene (reference sequence). The CDR3 contains 18 residues. The V and J ends lost 1 base and 4 bases, in that order; junction bases with no gene match: 9. Here the CDR3 DNA reads TGCAGTGCTAGAGGACTAGCGGGGGGGCAGGTTATATACAATGAGCAGTTCTTC. It encodes CSARGLAGGQVIYNEQFF.

V usage is TRBV6-2 or TRBV6-3 and J usage is TRBJ1-2, with D possibly TRBD1 on 5 matching bases. Germline CDR1 and CDR2: MNHEY and SVGEGT. The CDR3 has 15 amino acids. The V gene lost 4 bases and the J gene lost 4 bases, with 16 bases spanning the gap. The CDR3 loop reads CASSSAPGTLYGYTF. CDR3 nucleotide sequence: TGTGCCAGCAGTTCGGCTCCTGGGACTCTCTATGGCTACACCTTC.

This clonotype occurred a few times. The J gene is TRBJ2-1, the V gene TRBV6-5, with 7 bases matching TRBD1. The length of the CDR3 is 12 residues. Per germline, CDR1 MNHEY and CDR2 SVGAGI. V dropped 7 bases and J dropped 7; count of bases not matched to a gene: 4. CDR3 DNA sequence: TGTGCCAGCATTAACAGGGGTAATGAGCAGTTCTTC. It translates to CASINRGNEQFF.

The rearrangement uses TRBV20-1 and TRBJ1-1; tentatively, D is TRBD1 (6 bases). Trimming pared 5 bases from V and 0 bases from J, leaving 13 bases between. Germline V CDR1 and CDR2: DFQATT, SNEGSKA (reference sequence). CDR3 length: 14 amino acids. CDR3 in amino acids: CSALQGWVNTEAFF. The CDR3 DNA reads as TGCAGTGCTCTACAGGGTTGGGTGAACACTGAAGCTTTCTTT.

The chain is built from TRBV27 and TRBJ1-1, with unresolved D. The V end was cut by 0 bases, the J end by 3 bases, with 11 bases between. This CDR3 is built from 15 residues. CDR1 is MNHEY and CDR2 is SMNVEV in the germline V gene (reference sequence). The CDR3 region is CASSLSPSGDTEAFF. In DNA form, the CDR3 reads TGTGCCAGCAGTTTATCCCCGAGTGGGGACACTGAAGCTTTCTTT.

This clonotype appeared many times. The chain employs TRBV20-1 and TRBJ1-1; no clear D. V lost 2 bases to trimming and J lost 1 base, with 5 bases between them. The CDR3 consists of 12 residues. Per germline, CDR1 DFQATT and CDR2 SNEGSKA (reference sequence). For the CDR3, the DNA is TGCAGTGCTAGACCGGGGAACACTGAAGCTTTCTTT. Translated: CSARPGNTEAFF.

The gene calls are TRBV6-1 and TRBJ1-5; a possible D gene is TRBD1 (5 bases). Germline V lookup: CDR1 MNHNS, CDR2 SASEGT. The CDR3 sequence is 14 residues long. The V and J ends lost 2 bases and 4 bases respectively, with 9 bases between them. In DNA form, the CDR3 reads TGTGCCAGCAGTGAATTTGGGGCAAATCAGCCCCAGCATTTT. It codes for CASSEFGANQPQHF.

CDR3 bases: TGCAGCGTTCCTATTGCAGATACGCAGTATTTT. It encodes CSVPIADTQYF. This chain connects TRBV29-1 to TRBJ2-3; no clear D. CDR1 is SQVTM and CDR2 is ANQGSEA in the germline V gene. This CDR3 contains 11 residues. V was trimmed by 5 bases and J by 4 bases, leaving 7 bases between them.

This clonotype has ten or more counts. This chain uses TRBV5-6 with TRBJ2-2; a possible D gene is TRBD1 (5 bases). CDR1 is SGHDT and CDR2 is YYEEEE in the germline V gene. The CDR3 loop spans 16 amino acids. With 3 bases removed from V and 0 bases from J, the gap between germline ends came to 12 bases. The CDR3 DNA reads TGTGCCAGCAGCTCCTACAGGCTCGCGAACACCGGGGAGCTGTTTTTT. This encodes CASSSYRLANTGELFF.

The V gene is TRBV2, the J gene TRBJ2-3; D not certain. CDR1 is SNHLY, CDR2 FYNNEI, per germline. This CDR3 is 15 amino acids long. The V and J ends lost 1 base and 4 bases respectively, with 12 bases between them. The CDR3 DNA sequence: TGTGCCAGCAGTGAAGGGGCAGCTCTCCCAGATACGCAGTATTTT. Translated: CASSEGAALPDTQYF.

V gene TRBV6-1 combines with J gene TRBJ2-5; 9 bases line up with TRBD1. The V gene's germline CDR1 is MNHNS and CDR2 SASEGT. The ends lost 8 bases at V and 4 bases at J; junction bases unmatched: 5. The CDR3 is 13 residues long. CDR3 protein: CASLWGQGETQYF. The DNA for the CDR3 is TGTGCCAGCCTTTGGGGACAGGGAGAGACCCAGTACTTC.

This clonotype occurred a few times. The gene calls are TRBV20-1 and TRBJ2-7, with D tentatively TRBD1 (6 bases). Germline-derived CDR1 and CDR2 are DFQATT and SNEGSKA (reference sequence). The CDR3 has 11 amino acids. DNA for the CDR3: TGTAATAACGACAGGTTGTACGAGCAGTACGTC. The encoded protein is CNNDRLYEQYV.

This clonotype has just a few counts. The chain couples TRBV19 to TRBJ2-2, with a tentative D call TRBD2 (6 bases). CDR3 length: 15 amino acids. The germline gives CDR1 LNHDA, CDR2 SQIVND (reference sequence). The germline V and J ends were trimmed by 4 bases and 0 bases, with 9 bases remaining between them. CDR3 DNA: TGTGCCAGTAGTAGCGGGATCGCGAACACCGGGGAGCTGTTTTTT. Encoded protein: CASSSGIANTGELFF.

V usage is TRBV14 and J usage is TRBJ1-2; TRBD1 is a possible D gene (6 bases). The CDR3 consists of 15 residues. Germline CDR1 is SGHDN and CDR2 is FVKESK. Trimming left V 4 bases short and J 3 bases short, with 15 bases between. CDR3 region: CASSPAGARYYGYTF. The CDR3 DNA sequence: TGTGCCAGCAGCCCGGCGGGGGCCCGATACTATGGCTACACCTTC. The complete variable domain, with remaining parts taken from reference TRBV14 and TRBJ1-2, reads EAGVTQFPSHSVIEKGQTVTLRCDPISGHDNLYWYRRVMGKEIKFLLHFVKESKQDESGMPNNRFLAERTGGTYSTLKVQPAELEDSGVYFCASSPAGARYYGYTFGSGTRLTVV.

Ten or more counts support this clonotype. This chain joins TRBV6-5 and TRBJ2-2; 7 bases map to TRBD1. The germline V gene has CDR1 MNHEY and CDR2 SVGAGI. The length of the CDR3 is 14 residues. The trim removed 8 bases at V and 1 base at J, leaving 4 bases unmatched. CDR3 amino acids: CASRAGGNTGELFF. The DNA of the CDR3 is TGTGCCAGCCGGGCAGGGGGGAACACCGGGGAGCTGTTTTTT.

As concerns this clonotype: This may come from a read error, since a much larger clone is one base off. This rearrangement joins TRBV7-3 to TRBJ1-1; possibly TRBD1 for D (5 bases). V dropped 6 bases and J dropped 3 bases, with 17 bases sitting between them. CDR1 SGHTA and CDR2 FQGTGA come from the germline V gene. The CDR3 has 15 residues. Here the CDR3 DNA reads TGTGCCAGCAGTCTAAGCGGGGCGGTGTACACTGAAGCTTTCTTT. As protein: CASSLSGAVYTEAFF. Full variable domain (outside the CDR3, taken from reference TRBV7-3 and TRBJ1-1): GAGVSQTPSNKVTEKGKYVELRCDPISGHTALYWYRQSLGQGPEFLIYFQGTGAADDSGLPNDRFFAVRPEGSVSTLKIQRTERGDSAVYLCASSLSGAVYTEAFFGQGTRLTVV.